The 13 T cell receptor beta chains presented below share a single source sample, sequenced in a study of shared clonotypes between healthy human individuals. Assay: immunoSEQ multiplex PCR; the TCRdb copy retains only in-frame clones and omits some. The sample lists 2,100,000 or so clones, approximately 95% seen once, with roughly 0.13% in the top ten. Sequencing was carried out using naive CD4+ T cells sorted from blood. Documented subset: CD45RA+ positively selected. These receptors came from a man between 18 and 35 years old in good health.

This rearrangement joins TRBV18 to TRBJ1-6; 9 nucleotides match TRBD1. CDR1 and CDR2 from the germline V gene are KGHSH and LQKENI. This CDR3 spans 17 amino acids. With 0 bases clipped from V and 7 bases from J, the junction kept 7 bases outside the gene matches. The CDR3: CASSPPWVGQGNSPLHF. The CDR3, as DNA: TGTGCCAGCTCACCACCTTGGGTCGGACAGGGGAATTCACCCCTCCACTTT.

V is TRBV4-1 and J is TRBJ1-2, with 11 bases fitting TRBD1. The CDR3 totals 16 residues. Germline V lookup: CDR1 MGHRA, CDR2 YSYEKL. V shed 6 bases, J shed 6 bases, and the junction held 12 bases outside the gene matches. The CDR3 loop is CASRQPGTGGKNGYTF. The CDR3 coding sequence is TGCGCCAGCAGACAACCCGGGACAGGGGGTAAAAATGGCTACACCTTC.

The chain carries TRBV19 and TRBJ2-7; tentatively, D is TRBD2 (5 bases). Germline CDR1 and CDR2: LNHDA and SQIVND (reference sequence). V was pared by 6 bases and J by 2 bases, with 14 bases between. CDR3 length: 14 amino acids. Written as DNA, the CDR3 is TGTGCCAGTAGGCCCTCCGGGAATACCTACGAGCAGTACTTC. Translating it yields CASRPSGNTYEQYF.

The V gene is TRBV15, the J gene TRBJ2-5; 7 bases agree with TRBD1. Germline trimming cut 0 bases from V and 2 bases from J; bases unmatched to any gene: 6. The CDR3 runs 16 residues. Germline CDR1 reads LNHNV; CDR2 reads YYDKDF (reference sequence). For the CDR3, the DNA is TGTGCCACCAGCAGAGATGACAGGGTAACGCAAGAGACCCAGTACTTC. Protein: CATSRDDRVTQETQYF.

Written as DNA, the CDR3 is TGTGCCAGCAGCGCAAGACCCGAATACGAGCAGTACTTC. Translated, it gives CASSARPEYEQYF. The chain links TRBV9 to TRBJ2-7; no clear D. Germline V lookup: CDR1 SGDLS, CDR2 YYNGEE. Trimming shortened V by 3 bases and J by 4 bases, and 11 bases separated the two germline ends. This CDR3 spans 13 amino acids.

The chain couples TRBV29-1 to TRBJ2-1; TRBD2 aligns across 14 bases. CDR1 and CDR2 from the germline V gene are SQVTM and ANQGSEA. V was pared by 6 bases and J by 6 bases, with 1 base of the junction left unmatched. The CDR3 has 13 amino acids. CDR3 sequence (DNA): TGCAGCGTGGGACTAGCGGGAGCCAATGAGCAGTTCTTC. Translating gives CSVGLAGANEQFF.

CDR3: CASSPAGTDYNEQFF. CDR3 nucleotide sequence: TGTGCCAGCAGTCCCGCCGGGACGGATTACAATGAGCAGTTCTTC. The chain is built from TRBV2 and TRBJ2-1; the D gene could be TRBD1 or TRBD2 (5 bases each). The CDR3 length is 15 residues. V lost 5 bases and J lost 4, with 15 bases in between. CDR1 is SNHLY and CDR2 is FYNNEI in the germline V gene. Full variable domain (missing parts from reference TRBV2 and TRBJ2-1): EPEVTQTPSHQVTQMGQEVILRCVPISNHLYFYWYRQILGQKVEFLVSFYNNEISEKSEIFDDQFSVERPDGSNFTLKIRSTKLEDSAMYFCASSPAGTDYNEQFFGPGTRLTVL.

J is TRBJ1-5 and V is TRBV6-1; D unclear. This CDR3 is built from 14 residues. With 0 bases removed from V and 9 bases from J, the gap between germline ends came to 12 bases. Germline lookup yields CDR1 MNHNS and CDR2 SASEGT. CDR3 in DNA: TGTGCCAGCAGTGAAGCCCCAGGCGATCTGCCCCAGCATTTT. Amino acids: CASSEAPGDLPQHF.

The chain employs TRBV5-6 and TRBJ2-7; tentative D call: TRBD2 (6 bases). The CDR3 consists of 14 residues. V was cut by 5 bases and J by 0 bases, with 12 bases left in between. Germline V gene sequence: CDR1 SGHDT, CDR2 YYEEEE. CDR3 residues: CASRLAPTSYEQYF. The CDR3 DNA follows: TGTGCCAGCAGACTAGCACCCACCTCCTACGAGCAGTACTTC.

This clone was observed a handful of times. This chain connects TRBV9 to TRBJ2-6; possible D gene TRBD1, 6 bases. V lost 3 bases to trimming and J lost 3 bases, with 19 bases between them. Germline-derived CDR1 and CDR2 are SGDLS and YYNGEE. The CDR3 consists of 18 residues. The CDR3 sequence is CASSEPPPGGGGANVLTF. DNA for the CDR3: TGTGCCAGCAGCGAACCCCCACCTGGGGGCGGTGGGGCCAACGTCCTGACTTTC.

The sample holds one count of this clone. This rearrangement joins TRBV10-3 to TRBJ2-5, with D maybe TRBD1 (5 bases). The CDR3 length is 16 residues. V was trimmed by 3 bases and J by 0 bases, leaving 14 bases between them. CDR1 ENHRY and CDR2 SYGVKD come from the germline V gene. The CDR3 sequence: CAISDRTQTYQETQYF. CDR3 nucleotides: TGTGCCATCAGTGATCGGACACAAACGTACCAAGAGACCCAGTACTTC.

This clone came up once. This chain connects TRBV30 to TRBJ1-1; D might be TRBD1 (5 bases). V lost 0 bases to trimming and J lost 3 bases, with 8 bases between them. The germline gives CDR1 GTSNPN, CDR2 SVGIG (reference sequence). The CDR3 contains 13 residues. The CDR3 spells CAWSVGHYTEAFF. The CDR3 DNA sequence: TGTGCCTGGAGTGTCGGACACTACACTGAAGCTTTCTTT. Supplemented by reference TRBV30 and TRBJ1-1, the full variable domain reads SQTIHQWPATLVQPVGSPLSLECTVEGTSNPNLYWYRQAAGRGLQLLFYSVGIGQISSEVPQNLSASRPQDRQFILSSKKLLLSDSGFYLCAWSVGHYTEAFFGQGTRLTVV.

The sample holds one count of this clone. The J gene is TRBJ1-3, the V gene TRBV19; a possible D gene is TRBD1 (5 bases). Deletions cut 7 bases from V and 2 bases from J, with 21 bases between. The CDR3 extends over 17 amino acids. Germline V gene lookup returns CDR1 LNHDA and CDR2 SQIVND (reference sequence). The CDR3 DNA reads as TGTGCCAGTACCATAGGGGCGACGGTTAAGCCTGGAAACACCATATATTTT. It codes for CASTIGATVKPGNTIYF. Variable domain in full (rest from reference TRBV19 and TRBJ1-3): DGGITQSPKYLFRKEGQNVTLSCEQNLNHDAMYWYRQDPGQGLRLIYYSQIVNDFQKGDIAEGYSVSREKKESFPLTVTSAQKNPTAFYLCASTIGATVKPGNTIYFGEGSWLTVV.